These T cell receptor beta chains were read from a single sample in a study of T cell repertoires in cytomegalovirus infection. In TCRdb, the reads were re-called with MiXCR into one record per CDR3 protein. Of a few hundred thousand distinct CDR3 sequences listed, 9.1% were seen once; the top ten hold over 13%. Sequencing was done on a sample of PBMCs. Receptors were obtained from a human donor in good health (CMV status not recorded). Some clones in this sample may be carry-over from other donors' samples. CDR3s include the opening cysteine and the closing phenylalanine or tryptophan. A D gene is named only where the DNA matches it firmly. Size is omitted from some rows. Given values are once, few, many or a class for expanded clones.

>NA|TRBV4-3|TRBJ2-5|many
CASSQDGAEETQYF
TGCGCCAGCAGCCAAGACGGGGCTGAAGAGACCCAGTACTTC
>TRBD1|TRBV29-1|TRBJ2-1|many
CSVWGTGVGNEQFF
TGCAGCGTTTGGGGGACAGGGGTTGGTAATGAGCAGTTCTTC
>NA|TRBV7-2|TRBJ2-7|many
CASSLARSLAGEQYF
TGTGCCAGCAGCTTAGCACGATCCCTCGCGGGCGAGCAGTACTTC
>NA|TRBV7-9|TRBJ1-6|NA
CASSLGDTGSPLHF
TGTGCCAGCAGCTTAGGGGACACCGGGTCACCCCTCCACTTT
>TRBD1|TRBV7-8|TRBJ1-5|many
CASSLKMDRGGQPQHF
TGTGCCAGCAGCTTAAAGATGGACAGGGGAGGTCAGCCCCAGCATTTT
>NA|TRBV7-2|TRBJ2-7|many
CASSLERYEQYF
TGTGCCAGCAGCTTAGAACGCTACGAGCAGTACTTC
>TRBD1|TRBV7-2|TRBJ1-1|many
CASSFGQGSTEAFF
TGTGCCAGCAGCTTCGGACAGGGGAGCACTGAAGCTTTCTTT
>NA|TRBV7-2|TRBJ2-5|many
CASSFWLSRGQETQYF
TGTGCCAGCAGCTTTTGGCTTTCCAGGGGACAAGAGACCCAGTACTTC
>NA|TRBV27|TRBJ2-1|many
CASSFLGTYNEQFF
TGTGCCAGCAGTTTCCTCGGGACCTACAATGAGCAGTTCTTC
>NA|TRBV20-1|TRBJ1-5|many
CSARDLRNRQFNQPQHF
TGCAGTGCTAGAGATCTGAGAAATCGGCAGTTCAATCAGCCCCAGCATTTT
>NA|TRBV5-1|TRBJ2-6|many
CASSSGMSSGANVLTF
TGCGCCAGCAGCTCCGGTATGTCCTCTGGGGCCAACGTCCTGACTTTC
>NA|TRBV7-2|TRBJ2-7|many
CASSADYEQYF
TGTGCCAGCAGCGCGGACTACGAGCAGTACTTC
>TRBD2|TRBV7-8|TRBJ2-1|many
CASSLDYLAGGEDEQFF
TGTGCCAGCAGCTTAGACTATCTAGCGGGGGGCGAGGATGAGCAGTTCTTC
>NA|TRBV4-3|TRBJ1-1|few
CASSQVSGEAFF
TGCGCCAGCAGCCAAGTCTCGGGTGAAGCTTTCTTT
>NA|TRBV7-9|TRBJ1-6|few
CASSSQIGSSYNSPLHF
TGTGCCAGCAGTTCTCAAATCGGGAGCTCCTATAATTCACCCCTCCACTTT
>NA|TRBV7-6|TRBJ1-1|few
CASSPSNEKAFF
TGTGCCAGCAGCCCGTCGAATGAGAAGGCTTTCTTT
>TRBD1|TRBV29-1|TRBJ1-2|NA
CSVGSTGDGYTF
TGCAGCGTTGGTTCTACAGGGGATGGCTACACCTTC
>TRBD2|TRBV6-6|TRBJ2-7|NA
CASSLTSGRANEQYF
TGTGCCAGCAGTTTGACTAGCGGGCGGGCCAACGAGCAGTACTTC
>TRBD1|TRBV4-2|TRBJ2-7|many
CASSQGETGARRYEQYF
TGTGCCAGCAGCCAGGGGGAGACAGGGGCCCGGAGGTACGAGCAGTACTTC
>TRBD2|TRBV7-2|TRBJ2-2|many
CASSPKRLAGDRTGELFF
TGTGCCAGCAGCCCCAAACGGCTAGCGGGAGATCGGACCGGGGAGCTGTTTTTT
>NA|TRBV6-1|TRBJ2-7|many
CASKGHIISYEQYF
TGTGCCAGCAAAGGACACATAATATCCTACGAGCAGTACTTC